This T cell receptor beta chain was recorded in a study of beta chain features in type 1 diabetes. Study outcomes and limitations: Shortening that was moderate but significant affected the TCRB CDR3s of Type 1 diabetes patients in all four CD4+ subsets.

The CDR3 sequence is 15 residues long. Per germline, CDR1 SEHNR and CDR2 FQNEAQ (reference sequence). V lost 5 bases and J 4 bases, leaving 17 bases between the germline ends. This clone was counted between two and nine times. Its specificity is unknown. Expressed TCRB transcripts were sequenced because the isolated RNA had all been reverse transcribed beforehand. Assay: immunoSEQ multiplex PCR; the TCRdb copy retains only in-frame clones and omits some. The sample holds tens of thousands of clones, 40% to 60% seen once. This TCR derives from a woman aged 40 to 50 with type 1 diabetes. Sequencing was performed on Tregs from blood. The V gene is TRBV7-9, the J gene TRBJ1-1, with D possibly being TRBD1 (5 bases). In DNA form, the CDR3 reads TGTGCCAGCAGCGCGGGACTCCAGTATAGCACTGAAGCTTTCTTT. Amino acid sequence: CASSAGLQYSTEAFF.